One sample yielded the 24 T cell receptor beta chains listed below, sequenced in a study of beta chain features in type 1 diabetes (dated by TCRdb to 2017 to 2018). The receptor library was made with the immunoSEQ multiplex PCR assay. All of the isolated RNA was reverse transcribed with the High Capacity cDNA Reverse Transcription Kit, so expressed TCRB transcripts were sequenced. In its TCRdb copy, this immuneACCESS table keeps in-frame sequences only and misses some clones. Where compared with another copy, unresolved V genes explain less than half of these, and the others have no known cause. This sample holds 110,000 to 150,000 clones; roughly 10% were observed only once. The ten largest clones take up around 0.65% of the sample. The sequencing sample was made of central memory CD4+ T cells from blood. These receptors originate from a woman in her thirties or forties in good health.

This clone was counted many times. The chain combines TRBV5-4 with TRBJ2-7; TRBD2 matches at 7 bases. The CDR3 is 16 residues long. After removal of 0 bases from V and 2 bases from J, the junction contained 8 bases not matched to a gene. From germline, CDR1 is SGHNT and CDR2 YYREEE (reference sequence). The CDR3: CASSLGGGGIPYEQYF. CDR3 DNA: TGTGCCAGCAGCTTGGGCGGCGGGGGAATTCCCTACGAGCAGTACTTC.

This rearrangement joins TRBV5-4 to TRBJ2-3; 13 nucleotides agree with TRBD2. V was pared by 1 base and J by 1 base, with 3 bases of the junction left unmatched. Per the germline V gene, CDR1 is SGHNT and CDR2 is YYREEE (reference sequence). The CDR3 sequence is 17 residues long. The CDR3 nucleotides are TGTGCCAGCAGCTTGACTAGCGGGGGGGCCGGCACAGATACGCAGTATTTT. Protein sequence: CASSLTSGGAGTDTQYF.

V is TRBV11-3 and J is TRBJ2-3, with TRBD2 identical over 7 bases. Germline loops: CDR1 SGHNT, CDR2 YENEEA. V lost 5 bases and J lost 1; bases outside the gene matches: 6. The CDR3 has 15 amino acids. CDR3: CASSPRSGGTDTQYF. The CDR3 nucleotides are TGTGCCAGCAGCCCACGCAGCGGGGGCACAGATACGCAGTATTTT.

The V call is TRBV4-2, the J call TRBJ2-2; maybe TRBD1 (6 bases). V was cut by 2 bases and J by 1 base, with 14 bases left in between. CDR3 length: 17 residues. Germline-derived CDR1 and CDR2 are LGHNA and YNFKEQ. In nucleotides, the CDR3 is TGTGCCAGCAGCCAATACCTCCAGGGGCAGAACACCGGGGAGCTGTTTTTT. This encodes CASSQYLQGQNTGELFF.

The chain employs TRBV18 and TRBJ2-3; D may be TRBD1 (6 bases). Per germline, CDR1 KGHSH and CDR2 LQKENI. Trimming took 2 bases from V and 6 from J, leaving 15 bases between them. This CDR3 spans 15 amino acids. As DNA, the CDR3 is TGTGCCAGCTCACCATTACAGGGTGGACCCGATACGCAGTATTTT. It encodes CASSPLQGGPDTQYF. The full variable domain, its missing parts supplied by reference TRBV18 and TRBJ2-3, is NAGVMQNPRHLVRRRGQEARLRCSPMKGHSHVYWYRQLPEEGLKFMVYLQKENIIDESGMPKERFSAEFPKEGPSILRIQQVVRGDSAAYFCASSPLQGGPDTQYFGPGTRLTVL.

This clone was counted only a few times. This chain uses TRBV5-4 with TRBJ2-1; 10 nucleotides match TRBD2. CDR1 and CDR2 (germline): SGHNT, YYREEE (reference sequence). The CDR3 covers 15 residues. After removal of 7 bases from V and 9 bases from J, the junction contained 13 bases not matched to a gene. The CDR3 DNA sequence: TGTGCCAGCGGTTGGGAGCGGGGGGGCTTTGGTGAGCAGTTCTTC. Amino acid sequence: CASGWERGGFGEQFF.

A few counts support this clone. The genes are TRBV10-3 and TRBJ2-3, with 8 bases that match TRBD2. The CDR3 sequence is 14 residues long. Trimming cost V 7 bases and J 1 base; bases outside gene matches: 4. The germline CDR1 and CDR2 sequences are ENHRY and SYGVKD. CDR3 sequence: CAINVGGGTDTQYF. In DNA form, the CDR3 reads TGTGCCATCAACGTCGGGGGGGGCACAGATACGCAGTATTTT.

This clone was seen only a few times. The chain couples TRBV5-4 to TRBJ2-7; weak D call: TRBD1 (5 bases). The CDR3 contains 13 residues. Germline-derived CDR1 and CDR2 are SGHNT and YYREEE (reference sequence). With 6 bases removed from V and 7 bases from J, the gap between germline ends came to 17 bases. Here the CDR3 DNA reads TGTGCCAGCACCCTAACCCAGGGCGGAGAGCAGTACTTC. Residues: CASTLTQGGEQYF.

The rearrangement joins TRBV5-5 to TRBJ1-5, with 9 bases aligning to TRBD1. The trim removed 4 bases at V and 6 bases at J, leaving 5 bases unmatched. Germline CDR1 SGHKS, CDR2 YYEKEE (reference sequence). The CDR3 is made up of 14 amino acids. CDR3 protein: CASSGQGLGQPQHF. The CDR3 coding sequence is TGTGCCAGCAGCGGACAGGGGTTGGGTCAGCCCCAGCATTTT.

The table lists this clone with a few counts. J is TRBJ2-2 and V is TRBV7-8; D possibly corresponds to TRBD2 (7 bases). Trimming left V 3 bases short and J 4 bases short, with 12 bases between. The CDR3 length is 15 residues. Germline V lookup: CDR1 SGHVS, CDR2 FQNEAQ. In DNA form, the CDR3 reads TGTGCCAGCAGCTTTTCGGGGGGCTCCACCGGGGAGCTGTTTTTT. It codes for CASSFSGGSTGELFF. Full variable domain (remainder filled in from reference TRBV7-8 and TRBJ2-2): GAGVSQSPRYKVAKRGQDVALRCDPISGHVSLFWYQQALGQGPEFLTYFQNEAQLDKSGLPSDRFFAERPEGSVSTLKIQRTQQEDSAVYLCASSFSGGSTGELFFGEGSRLTVL.

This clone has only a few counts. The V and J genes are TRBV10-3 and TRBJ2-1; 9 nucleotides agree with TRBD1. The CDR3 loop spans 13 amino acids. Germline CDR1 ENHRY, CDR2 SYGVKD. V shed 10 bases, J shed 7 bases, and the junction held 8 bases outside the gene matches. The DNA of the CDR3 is TGTGCCAGTAGGACAGGGGAAACGAATGAGCAGTTCTTC. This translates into CASRTGETNEQFF.

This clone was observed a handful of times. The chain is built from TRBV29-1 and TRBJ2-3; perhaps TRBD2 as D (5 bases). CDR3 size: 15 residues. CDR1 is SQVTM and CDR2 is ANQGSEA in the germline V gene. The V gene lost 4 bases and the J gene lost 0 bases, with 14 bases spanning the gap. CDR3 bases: TGCAGCGTTGTCACGTTAGCGACTAGCACAGATACGCAGTATTTT. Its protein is CSVVTLATSTDTQYF.

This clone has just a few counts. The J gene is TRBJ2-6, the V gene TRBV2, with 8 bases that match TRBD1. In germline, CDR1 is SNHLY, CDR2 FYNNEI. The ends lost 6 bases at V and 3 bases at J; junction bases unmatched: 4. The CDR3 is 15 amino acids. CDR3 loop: CASSPGGGGANVLTF. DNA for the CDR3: TGTGCCAGCAGCCCAGGGGGCGGTGGGGCCAACGTCCTGACTTTC.

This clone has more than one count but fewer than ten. In nucleotides, the CDR3 is TGTGCCGGCCGGACCGGGACAGGGGTGGATGGCATTCAGTACTTC. This gives the protein CAGRTGTGVDGIQYF. The chain joins TRBV2 to TRBJ2-4, with 10 bases matching TRBD1. This CDR3 has 15 residues. From germline, CDR1 is SNHLY and CDR2 FYNNEI. V lost 11 bases, J lost 9 bases, and 16 bases stayed unmatched.

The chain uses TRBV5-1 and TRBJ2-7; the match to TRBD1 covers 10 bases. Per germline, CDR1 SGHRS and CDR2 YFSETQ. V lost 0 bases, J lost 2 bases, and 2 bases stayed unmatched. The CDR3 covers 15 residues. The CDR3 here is CASSLVGTGAYEQYF. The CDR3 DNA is TGCGCCAGCAGCTTGGTCGGGACAGGGGCCTACGAGCAGTACTTC.

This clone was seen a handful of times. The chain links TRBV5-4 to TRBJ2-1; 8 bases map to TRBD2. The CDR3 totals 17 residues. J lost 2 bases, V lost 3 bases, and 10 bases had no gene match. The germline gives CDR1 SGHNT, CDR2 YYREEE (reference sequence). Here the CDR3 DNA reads TGTGCCAGCAGCTCGGGGGGGGGCAGGCCCACCTACAATGAGCAGTTCTTC. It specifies CASSSGGGRPTYNEQFF.

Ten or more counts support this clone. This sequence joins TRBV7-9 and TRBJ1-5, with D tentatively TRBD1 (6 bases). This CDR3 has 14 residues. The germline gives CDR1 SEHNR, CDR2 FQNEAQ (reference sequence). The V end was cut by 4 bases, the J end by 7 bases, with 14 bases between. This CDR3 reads CASSSPGHQQPQHF. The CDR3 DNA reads TGTGCCAGCAGCTCACCGGGACACCAGCAGCCCCAGCATTTT.

The CDR3 protein is CASSMDSPNYGYTF. The DNA of the CDR3 is TGTGCCAGCAGCATGGACAGTCCTAACTATGGCTACACCTTC. The chain uses TRBV6-5 and TRBJ1-2; D possibly corresponds to TRBD1 (6 bases). Germline assignment: CDR1 MNHEY and CDR2 SVGAGI. V was pared by 6 bases and J by 0 bases, with 11 bases between. The CDR3 is made up of 14 amino acids.

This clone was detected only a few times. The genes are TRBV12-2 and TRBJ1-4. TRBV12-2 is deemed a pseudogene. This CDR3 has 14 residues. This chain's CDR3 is CASRLEGGAEKLFF. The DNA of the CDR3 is TGTGCAAGTCGCTTAGAGGGAGGGGCGGAAAAACTGTTTTTT.

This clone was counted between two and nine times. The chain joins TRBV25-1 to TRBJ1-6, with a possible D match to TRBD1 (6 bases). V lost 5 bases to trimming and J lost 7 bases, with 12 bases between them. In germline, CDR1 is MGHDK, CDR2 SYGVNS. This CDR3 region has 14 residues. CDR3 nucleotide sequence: TGTGCCAGCAGTCGGACAGCCGGGAATTCACCCCTCCACTTT. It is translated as CASSRTAGNSPLHF.

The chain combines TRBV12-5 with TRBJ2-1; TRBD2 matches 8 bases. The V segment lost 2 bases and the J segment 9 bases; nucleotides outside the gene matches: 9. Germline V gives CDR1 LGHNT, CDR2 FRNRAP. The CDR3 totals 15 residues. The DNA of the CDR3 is TGTGCTAGTGGTTTGTCCTCCGGGACTAGTACTGAGCAGTTCTTC. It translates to CASGLSSGTSTEQFF.

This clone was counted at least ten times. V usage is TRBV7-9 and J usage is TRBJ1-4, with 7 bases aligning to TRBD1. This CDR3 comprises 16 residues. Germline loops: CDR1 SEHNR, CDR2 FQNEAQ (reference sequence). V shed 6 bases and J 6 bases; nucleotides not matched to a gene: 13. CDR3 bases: TGTGCCAGCAGGGAAAAACAGGGGAGGCCTGATGAAAAACTGTTTTTT. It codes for CASREKQGRPDEKLFF.

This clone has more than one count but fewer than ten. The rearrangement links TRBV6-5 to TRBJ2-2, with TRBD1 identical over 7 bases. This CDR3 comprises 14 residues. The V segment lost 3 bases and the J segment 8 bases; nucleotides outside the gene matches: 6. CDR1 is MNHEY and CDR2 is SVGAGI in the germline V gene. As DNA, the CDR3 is TGTGCCAGCAGTTATAGACAGGGAGCGGGGGAGCTGTTTTTT. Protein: CASSYRQGAGELFF.

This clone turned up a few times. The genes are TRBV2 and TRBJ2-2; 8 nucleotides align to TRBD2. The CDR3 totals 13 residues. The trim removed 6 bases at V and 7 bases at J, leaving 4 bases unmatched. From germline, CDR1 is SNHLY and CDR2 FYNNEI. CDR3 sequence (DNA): TGTGCCAGCAGGCGGGGGGATTTCGGGGAGCTGTTTTTT. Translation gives CASRRGDFGELFF.